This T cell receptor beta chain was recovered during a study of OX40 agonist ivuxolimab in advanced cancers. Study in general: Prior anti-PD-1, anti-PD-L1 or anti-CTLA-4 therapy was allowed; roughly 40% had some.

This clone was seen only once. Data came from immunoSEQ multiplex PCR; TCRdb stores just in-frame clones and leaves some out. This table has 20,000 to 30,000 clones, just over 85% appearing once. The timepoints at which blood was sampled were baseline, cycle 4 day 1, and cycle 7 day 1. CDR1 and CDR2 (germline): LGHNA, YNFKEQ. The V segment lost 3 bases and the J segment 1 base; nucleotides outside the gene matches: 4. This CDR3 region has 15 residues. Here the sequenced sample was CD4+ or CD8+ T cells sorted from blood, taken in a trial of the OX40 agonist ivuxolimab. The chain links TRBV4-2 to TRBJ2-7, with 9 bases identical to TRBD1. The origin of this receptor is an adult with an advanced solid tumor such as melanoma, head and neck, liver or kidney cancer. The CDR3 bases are TGTGCCAGCAGCCATACGACAGGGGGATCCTACGAGCAGTACTTC. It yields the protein CASSHTTGGSYEQYF.